These 27 T cell receptor beta chains were all obtained from the same sample, sequenced in a study of T cells generated in artificial thymic organoids. Semi-nested PCR with reverse primers in the TRAC or TRBC constant regions amplified each chain separately. TCRdb re-called the 5' RACE reads through MiXCR, storing one row per CDR3 protein. The table has 7,500 to 9,000 distinct CDR3 sequences, roughly 25% seen once. Antigens for these TCRs are unknown. Artificial thymic organoids aggregated human hematopoietic stem and progenitor cells with human DLL1-expressing MS5 murine stromal cells. FACS-sorted CD34+CD3- hematopoietic stem and progenitor cells, with residual T cells removed, seeded the organoids. Sequencing used naive CD8+ T cells grown in artificial thymic organoids from cord blood stem and progenitor cells. Subset specified: CD3+TCRalphabeta+CD8SP T cells; for blood, CD45RO-CCR7+ naive CD8+ T cells. The receptors were sampled from a human donor who gave cord blood stem cells for thymic organoid culture, a cardiac surgery patient who gave postnatal thymus, or a blood donor (not recorded which).

This clonotype was detected only a few times. The J gene is TRBJ2-3, the V gene TRBV24-1, with D possibly being TRBD2 (5 bases). This CDR3 is built from 13 residues. Germline values: CDR1 KGHDR, CDR2 SFDVKD. Trimming left V 10 bases short and J 0 bases short, with 10 bases between. CDR3 amino acids: CATSDCSTDTQYF. CDR3 nucleotide sequence: TGTGCCACGTCGGACTGTAGCACAGATACGCAGTATTTT.

The chain combines TRBV18 with TRBJ2-1; weak D call: TRBD1 (6 bases). Looked up from germline, CDR1 is KGHSH and CDR2 is LQKENI. V was shortened by 0 bases and J by 3 bases, with 9 bases between the two germline ends. This CDR3 contains 15 residues. The CDR3 here is CASSPPGQYYNEQFF. In DNA form, the CDR3 reads TGTGCCAGCTCACCACCCGGACAGTACTACAATGAGCAGTTCTTC.

A remark on this clonotype: A much more abundant neighbour one base away suggests this may be a read error. The J gene is TRBJ1-1, the V gene TRBV4-1; D gene uncertain. This CDR3 is 14 amino acids long. V lost 3 bases, J lost 10 bases, and 18 bases lay in between. CDR1 MGHRA and CDR2 YSYEKL come from the germline V gene. CDR3 bases: TGCGCCAGCAGCCAGTCGAGGCTAGGGCCAGGAGCTTTCTTT. This codes for CASSQSRLGPGAFF.

Within the sample, this clonotype is medium-sized. The rearrangement joins TRBV6-5 to TRBJ1-1, with TRBD1 matching over 7 bases. V dropped 6 bases and J dropped 5; count of bases not matched to a gene: 12. Germline assignment: CDR1 MNHEY and CDR2 SVGAGI. There are 15 residues in the CDR3. CDR3 residues: CASSFLRQGGTEAFF. In nucleotides, the CDR3 is TGTGCCAGCAGCTTCTTGAGGCAGGGGGGAACTGAAGCTTTCTTT.

This clonotype came up a few times. A much larger clone is a single base away; this may be a read error. This CDR3 reads CASSQGPRCYGCTF. Written as DNA, the CDR3 is TGCGCCAGCAGCCAAGGGCCAAGGTGCTATGGCTGCACCTTC. J is TRBJ1-2 and V is TRBV4-1; no definite D call. The CDR3 runs 14 residues. Looked up from germline, CDR1 is MGHRA and CDR2 is YSYEKL.

The rearrangement uses TRBV7-9 and TRBJ1-2; 9 positions match TRBD1. CDR3 length equals 15 residues. CDR1 is SEHNR and CDR2 is FQNEAQ in the germline V gene (reference sequence). Trimming removed 5 bases from V and 8 bases from J; junction bases left unmatched: 12. CDR3 sequence reads: CASSNDLGQGSGYTF. In DNA, the CDR3 is TGTGCCAGCAGCAACGACCTCGGACAGGGGAGCGGCTACACCTTC.

The chain recombines TRBV4-1 with TRBJ1-5; 12 nucleotides agree with TRBD1. Germline CDR1 and CDR2: MGHRA and YSYEKL. This CDR3 has 17 residues. The junction had 8 bases not matched to a gene; V was cut back by 3 bases and J by 5 bases. The CDR3 loop reads CASSHVDGTGGYQPQHF. The CDR3 DNA is TGCGCCAGCAGCCACGTGGATGGGACAGGGGGCTATCAGCCCCAGCATTTT.

This clonotype was seen only a few times. The chain has TRBV12-3 or TRBV12-4 and TRBJ1-5; D is undetermined. V dropped 3 bases and J dropped 0 bases, with 3 bases sitting between them. The length of the CDR3 is 13 residues. CDR3 region: CASSLGSNQPQHF. For the CDR3, the DNA is TGTGCCAGCAGTTTGGGTAGCAATCAGCCCCAGCATTTT.

The rearrangement links TRBV4-2 to TRBJ2-6; tentatively, D is TRBD1 (6 bases). Germline CDR1 LGHNA, CDR2 YNFKEQ. Trimming removed 2 bases at V and 2 bases at J, with 16 bases between. The CDR3 has 18 amino acids. The CDR3 protein is CASSQHPGELTGANVLTF. In DNA, the CDR3 is TGTGCCAGCAGCCAACATCCAGGGGAGTTAACTGGGGCCAACGTCCTGACTTTC.

This clonotype is judged medium-sized. The chain recombines TRBV2 with TRBJ1-2, with D perhaps TRBD1 (6 bases). The V end lost 9 bases, the J end lost 0 bases, and 11 bases lay between the germline ends. This CDR3 is built from 13 residues. Germline CDR1 SNHLY, CDR2 FYNNEI. The CDR3 nucleotides read TGTGCCAGGGACAGTTGTCCTAACTATGGCTACACCTTC. Translated: CARDSCPNYGYTF.

The V call is TRBV10-2, the J call TRBJ1-2; 7 bases map to TRBD1. Trimming at V came to 3 bases and at J to 6 bases, leaving 1 base not matched to a gene. Germline-derived CDR1 and CDR2 are WSHSY and SAAADI. The CDR3 is 12 amino acids. This CDR3 reads CASSEGGDGYTF. The CDR3 DNA reads as TGCGCCAGCAGTGAAGGGGGCGATGGCTACACCTTC.

This clonotype was counted a few times. Its ends do not fully match the called genes, so a read error is possible. The chain links TRBV9 to TRBJ2-2; TRBD2 agrees at 7 bases. Germline V gene sequence: CDR1 SGDLS, CDR2 YYNGEE. The CDR3 has 16 amino acids. The CDR3 region has the DNA TGTGCCAGCAGCGTAGAGGCGGGGGTCCCTCCCGGGGAGCTGTCTTTT. Translating it yields CASSVEAGVPPGELSF.

This clonotype occurred a few times. V is TRBV19 and J is TRBJ1-1; a possible D gene is TRBD1 (5 bases). Trimming removed 9 bases from V and 4 bases from J, with 12 bases in between. Germline values: CDR1 LNHDA, CDR2 SQIVND (reference sequence). The CDR3 runs to 12 residues. The CDR3 nucleotides read TGTGCCAGCCTCAGGGTGCCCACTGAAGCTTTCTTT. It is translated as CASLRVPTEAFF.

This clonotype rates as medium-sized (0.01 to 0.1%). The chain couples TRBV27 to TRBJ1-5, with 8 nucleotides matching TRBD1. This CDR3 contains 16 residues. The trim removed 4 bases at V and 0 bases at J, leaving 5 bases unmatched. The V gene's germline CDR1 is MNHEY and CDR2 SMNVEV (reference sequence). In DNA, the CDR3 is TGTGCCAGCAGTTCCAGGACAGGGTATAGCAATCAGCCCCAGCATTTT. Its translation: CASSSRTGYSNQPQHF.

This clonotype came up a few times. This chain joins TRBV24-1 and TRBJ2-1; 13 nucleotides match TRBD2. V was pared by 4 bases and J by 7 bases, with 3 bases of the junction left unmatched. This CDR3 is built from 15 residues. Germline CDR1 reads KGHDR; CDR2 reads SFDVKD. DNA for the CDR3: TGTGCCACCAGTGAACCGACTAGCGGGGGGAATGAGCAGTTCTTC. This translates into CATSEPTSGGNEQFF.

By sample fraction, this clonotype is medium-sized. The J gene is TRBJ1-5, the V gene TRBV10-3; D is unclear. CDR1 and CDR2 from the germline V gene are ENHRY and SYGVKD. The germline V and J ends were trimmed by 0 bases and 4 bases, with 10 bases remaining between them. The CDR3 loop spans 15 amino acids. The CDR3 sequence is CAISESTFLNQPQHF. The CDR3 DNA follows: TGTGCCATCAGTGAGTCGACTTTTCTGAATCAGCCCCAGCATTTT.

The chain carries TRBV18 and TRBJ2-1; D perhaps matches TRBD2 (5 bases). Germline V gene data show CDR1 as KGHSH and CDR2 as LQKENI. V dropped 3 bases and J dropped 6 bases, with 18 bases sitting between them. The CDR3 runs to 16 residues. The CDR3 DNA reads as TGTGCCAGCTCACCGCCGGGGATCCCTACAATCAATGAGCAGTTCTTC. Translated: CASSPPGIPTINEQFF.

This sequence joins TRBV20-1 and TRBJ2-7; D is possibly TRBD2 (5 bases). Germline V gives CDR1 DFQATT, CDR2 SNEGSKA (reference sequence). V was cut by 6 bases and J by 3 bases, with 6 bases left in between. The CDR3 sequence is 10 residues long. CDR3 sequence (DNA): TGCAGTGCACGGGGCTACGAGCAGTACTTC. Its translation: CSARGYEQYF.

By share, this clonotype ranks as medium-sized. The J gene is TRBJ2-5, the V gene TRBV6-5; D may be TRBD2 (5 bases). Germline V gene sequence: CDR1 MNHEY, CDR2 SVGAGI. The CDR3 runs 15 residues. Trimming took off 0 bases at V and 7 bases at J, with 15 bases between the two ends. The CDR3 DNA is TGTGCCAGCAGTTACTCGCGACGGGGTGGGCGGACCCAGTACTTC. Protein product: CASSYSRRGGRTQYF.

By sample share, this clonotype is medium-sized. CDR3 loop: CASSLSKSGELFF. DNA for the CDR3: TGTGCCAGCAGCCTCAGCAAGAGCGGGGAGCTGTTTTTT. The chain carries TRBV7-9 and TRBJ2-2; unclear D gene. The length of the CDR3 is 13 residues. Trimming left V 5 bases short and J 7 bases short, with 11 bases between. The V gene's germline CDR1 is SEHNR and CDR2 FQNEAQ (reference sequence).

Details on this clonotype: This may be a read error, as it is one base from a much larger clone. The chain carries TRBV4-3 and TRBJ1-6, with no clear D. The CDR3 sequence is 14 residues long. The germline V gene encodes CDR1 LGHNA and CDR2 YSLEER. The DNA of the CDR3 is TGCGCCAACAGCCAAGTAAACATCTATTCACCCCTCCACTTT. Translated, it gives CANSQVNIYSPLHF.

The chain joins TRBV6-5 to TRBJ1-4; possible D gene TRBD1, 6 bases. With 4 bases removed from V and 12 bases from J, the gap between germline ends came to 15 bases. This CDR3 comprises 13 residues. CDR1 and CDR2 from the germline V gene are MNHEY and SVGAGI. The CDR3 region is CASSWGPSTELFF. The CDR3 DNA reads as TGTGCCAGCAGTTGGGGGCCCTCCACGGAACTGTTTTTT.

The chain joins TRBV7-9 to TRBJ1-4; 8 nucleotides align to TRBD1. Trimming removed 7 bases from V and 6 bases from J; junction bases left unmatched: 7. Per germline, CDR1 SEHNR and CDR2 FQNEAQ (reference sequence). The CDR3 has 14 residues. CDR3 loop: CASTQDRGDEKLFF. The DNA of the CDR3 is TGTGCCAGCACCCAAGACAGGGGAGATGAAAAACTGTTTTTT.

This clonotype came up a few times. This chain uses TRBV4-1 with TRBJ1-5, with 7 bases identical to TRBD1. Looked up from germline, CDR1 is MGHRA and CDR2 is YSYEKL. CDR3 length: 15 residues. The junction had 2 bases not matched to a gene; V was cut back by 1 base and J by 2 bases. The CDR3 DNA reads as TGCGCCAGCAGCCAAGGAGGGGGCTGCAATCAGCCCCAGCATTTT. Residues: CASSQGGGCNQPQHF.

The genes are TRBV5-1 and TRBJ1-3; no firm D call. Trimming removed 3 bases at V and 0 bases at J, with 7 bases between. The CDR3 consists of 14 residues. CDR1 and CDR2 from the germline V gene are SGHRS and YFSETQ. The CDR3 here is CASSSAVSGNTIYF. In DNA form, the CDR3 reads TGCGCCAGCAGCTCGGCGGTCTCTGGAAACACCATATATTTT.

On this clonotype: This may stem from a read error, because a much larger clone lies one nucleotide away. The chain links TRBV18 to TRBJ2-7; TRBD1 aligns across 10 bases. CDR1 is KGHSH and CDR2 is LQKENI in the germline V gene. V lost 6 bases to trimming and J lost 6 bases; unmatched junction nucleotides: 11. This CDR3 has 15 amino acids. The CDR3 bases are TGTGCCAGCTCCCTAGGGACAGGGGCTCCCTGCGAGCAGTACTTC. This encodes CASSLGTGAPCEQYF.

This clonotype counts as medium-sized. V and J are TRBV18 and TRBJ1-2, with 12 bases that match TRBD1. J gave up 7 bases and V 4 bases, and 7 bases lay outside the gene matches. The germline CDR1 and CDR2 sequences are KGHSH and LQKENI. The CDR3 contains 15 residues. CDR3 sequence reads: CASSRSGQGASGYTF. As DNA, the CDR3 is TGTGCCAGCTCACGATCGGGACAGGGGGCATCTGGCTACACCTTC.